This is a list of T cell receptor beta chains from one sample in a study of blood T cell repertoires in COVID-19. Profiled with immunoSEQ multiplex PCR; TCRdb holds only in-frame clones, not every one. This sample yields 290,000 or so clones, of which 75% to 95% are seen a single time; about 1.1% belongs to the top ten. Sequencing input: PBMCs or T cells enriched from blood (not recorded which). Receptors originate from a young woman who had recovered from COVID-19. Each CDR3 is given with its conserved first and last residue. The D gene is left open where the match is weak. Size is stated for part of the rows, as once, few or many counts, or as a class when the clone is expanded.

d_gene	abundance	v_gene	j_gene	CDR3aa	CDR3nt
NA	NA	TRBV7-2	TRBJ2-2	CASSSPPGRGYTGELFF	TGTGCCAGCAGCTCACCGCCGGGGAGGGGGTACACCGGGGAGCTGTTTTTT
NA	NA	TRBV21-1	TRBJ2-2	CASSKRSTSGTTGELFF	TGTGCCAGCAGCAAAAGAAGTACTAGCGGGACCACCGGGGAGCTGTTTTTT
NA	NA	TRBV6-4	TRBJ2-7	CASSVEGAGEQYF	TGTGCCAGCAGTGTTGAGGGGGCGGGGGAGCAGTACTTC
NA	NA	TRBV4-3	TRBJ2-1	CASSQESGTSYNEQFF	TGCGCCAGCAGCCAAGAAAGCGGGACATCCTACAATGAGCAGTTCTTC
TRBD1	NA	TRBV28	TRBJ2-7	CASRSGQAYEQYF	TGTGCCAGCCGTTCTGGACAGGCCTACGAGCAGTACTTC
NA	NA	TRBV27	TRBJ1-3	CASSLGGGGNTIYF	TGTGCCAGCAGCCTAGGGGGGGGTGGAAACACCATATATTTT
NA	NA	TRBV6-5	TRBJ2-7	CASSPHRQSEQYF	TGTGCCAGCAGTCCCCATAGACAGAGTGAGCAGTACTTC
NA	NA	TRBV4-3	TRBJ2-7	CASSPASSYEQYF	TGCGCCAGCAGCCCGGCTAGCTCCTACGAGCAGTACTTC
NA	NA	TRBV29-1	TRBJ1-5	CSVGRDSNQPQHF	TGCAGCGTCGGCAGGGATAGCAATCAGCCCCAGCATTTT
TRBD1	NA	TRBV10-1	TRBJ2-7	CASSVGDSTYEQYF	TGCGCCAGCAGTGTTGGGGACAGTACCTACGAGCAGTACTTC
TRBD1	NA	TRBV4-1	TRBJ1-2	CASSQGTRLSGQGYGYTF	TGCGCCAGCAGCCAAGGAACCCGCCTCTCGGGACAGGGGTATGGCTACACCTTC
NA	NA	TRBV24-1	TRBJ1-5	CATSDYRSNQPQHF	TGTGCCACCAGTGATTACAGGTCCAATCAGCCCCAGCATTTT
NA	NA	TRBV24-1	TRBJ2-1	CATSVGSYNEQFF	TGTGCCACCAGTGTTGGGAGCTACAATGAGCAGTTCTTC
TRBD2	NA	TRBV27	TRBJ2-7	CASSSPPTGGLAGSYEQYF	TGTGCCAGCAGTTCCCCCCCCACCGGAGGACTAGCGGGGAGCTACGAGCAGTACTTC
NA	NA	TRBV7-9	TRBJ2-7	CASSRDTYEQYF	TGTGCCAGCAGCAGGGACACCTACGAGCAGTACTTC
NA	NA	TRBV9	TRBJ2-5	CASSVPGEETQYF	TGTGCCAGCAGCGTGCCGGGAGAGGAGACCCAGTACTTC
NA	few	TRBV7-2	TRBJ1-5	CASSLVHYQPQHF	TGTGCCAGCAGCTTAGTACATTATCAGCCCCAGCATTTT
NA	NA	TRBV5-1	TRBJ2-5	CASSLAGIQETQYF	TGCGCCAGCAGCTTGGCCGGGATCCAAGAGACCCAGTACTTC
NA	once	TRBV9	TRBJ1-1	CASSVTQLNTEAFF	TGTGCCAGCAGCGTAACACAACTGAACACTGAAGCTTTCTTT
NA	few	TRBV9	TRBJ2-7	CASSVGPGGIYEQYF	TGTGCCAGCAGCGTGGGGCCAGGGGGGATCTACGAGCAGTACTTC
TRBD1	NA	TRBV15	TRBJ1-4	CATSTPTGLATNEKLFF	TGTGCCACCAGCACCCCGACAGGGCTCGCAACTAATGAAAAACTGTTTTTT
NA	NA	TRBV4-1	TRBJ1-1	CASSQGGGMNTEAFF	TGCGCCAGCAGCCAAGGTGGGGGCATGAACACTGAAGCTTTCTTT
TRBD2	once	TRBV11-3	TRBJ2-3	CASSLAIGAGETDTQYF	TGTGCCAGCAGCTTGGCTATCGGAGCGGGAGAGACAGATACGCAGTATTTT
NA	once	TRBV9	TRBJ2-7	CASSVGPAEIYEQYF	TGTGCCAGCAGCGTAGGCCCAGCGGAGATCTACGAGCAGTACTTC
TRBD1	NA	TRBV9	TRBJ1-3	CASSSRQGGSGNTIYF	TGTGCCAGCAGCTCGCGACAGGGAGGATCGGGAAACACCATATATTTT
TRBD2	once	TRBV27	TRBJ2-1	CASSPRLAGGYNEQFF	TGTGCCAGCAGCCCAAGACTAGCGGGAGGTTACAATGAGCAGTTCTTC
NA	NA	TRBV6-1	TRBJ2-7	CASSEAPVSGYEQYF	TGTGCCAGCAGTGAAGCGCCGGTGTCGGGCTACGAGCAGTACTTC
NA	once	TRBV27	TRBJ2-3	CASSLNVQTDTQYF	TGTGCCAGCAGTTTAAACGTACAGACAGATACGCAGTATTTT
NA	once	TRBV5-4	TRBJ2-5	CASSQGTVQETQYF	TGTGCCAGCAGCCAAGGGACTGTCCAAGAGACCCAGTACTTC
TRBD2	NA	TRBV11-3	TRBJ2-3	CASSLTSATDTQYF	TGTGCCAGCAGCCTAACTAGCGCCACAGATACGCAGTATTTT
TRBD2	once	TRBV6-1	TRBJ2-7	CASSEGTSFDEQYF	TGTGCCAGCAGTGAAGGGACTAGCTTCGACGAGCAGTACTTC
NA	NA	TRBV4-3	TRBJ1-6	CASSQQRGSPLHF	TGCGCCAGCAGCCAACAACGGGGTTCACCCCTCCACTTT
TRBD1	NA	TRBV10-3	TRBJ2-5	CAITAGGNQETQYF	TGTGCCATCACCGCAGGGGGAAACCAAGAGACCCAGTACTTC
NA	NA	TRBV7-6	TRBJ2-3	CASSLNPVTDTQYF	TGTGCCAGCAGCTTAAACCCAGTCACAGATACGCAGTATTTT
TRBD2	NA	TRBV7-9	TRBJ2-7	CASSAELAGSFYEQYF	TGTGCCAGCAGCGCAGAACTAGCGGGATCCTTCTACGAGCAGTACTTC
NA	NA	TRBV6-6	TRBJ2-1	CASGLHNEQFF	TGTGCCAGCGGACTTCACAATGAGCAGTTCTTC
NA	NA	TRBV28	TRBJ1-2	CASSSLQNYGYTF	TGTGCCAGCAGTTCCCTACAGAACTATGGCTACACCTTC
NA	NA	TRBV3-1/TRBV3-2	TRBJ2-7	CASSSFRGEQYF	TGTGCCAGCAGCTCGTTTCGGGGCGAGCAGTACTTC